The present T cell receptor (beta chain) was sequenced within a study of neoadjuvant anti-PD-1 for oral cavity cancer listed by TCRdb under 2021. Looking at the study overall: Three to four biweekly doses of nivolumab at 3 mg/kg were mostly administered to patients before curative-intent surgical resection. Patients without progression received a fourth nivolumab dose around day 43 and underwent definitive surgical resection on days 50-56. The parent correlative cohort included some 13 patients, with an approximately 35% response rate. Responders were defined as patients with complete response, partial response or stable disease by RECIST 1.1; non-responders were defined as patients with progression. Overall study outcomes, separate from this receptor: The TCR analyses had only a few patients in each response group, and the authors called for validation in larger cohorts. After neoadjuvant nivolumab, significantly higher T cell clonality (Gini index) was found within PBMCs in non-responders than in responders. Higher pretreatment blood Treg/Th17 ratios correlated with both higher pretreatment blood TCRbeta clonality and lower post-treatment tumor TCRbeta clonality.

Interpreted using the paper, the time point label stands for: before neoadjuvant nivolumab. None of the patients had received prior systemic or radiation treatment, and all were newly diagnosed with stage II-IVA oral cavity squamous cell carcinoma. Everyone in the cohort had locally advanced, HPV-negative oral cavity squamous cell carcinoma. Peripheral blood mononuclear cells were analyzed directly, without maintenance or expansion in culture. The samples were drawn from a longitudinal correlative study tied to a single-arm phase II trial testing neoadjuvant nivolumab in oral cavity squamous cell carcinoma. Subject-matched pre- and post-treatment PBMCs and tumors from three responders and three non-responders were subjected to genomic DNA-based TCRbeta sequencing. Peripheral blood mononuclear cells were collected before nivolumab treatment and again after treatment, at the time of surgery. The Maxwell RSC DNA from Cells kit was used to isolate genomic DNA from PBMCs.

As regards this clone: This clone's antigen is unknown. There are no base qualities to consult, and no much larger clone falls within one base.

The CDR3 starts with the cysteine, ends with the phenylalanine, and has 18 residues. Only the CDR3 region is kept as DNA, spanning 54 bases read in frame from base 1. As encoded in the germline V gene, CDR1 is LGHNA while CDR2 is YNFKEQ. The V and J ends are trimmed by 0 bases and 0 bases, leaving 16 bases between them. For deep sequencing, PBMC libraries mostly used roughly 470 ng of input genomic DNA, with six replicates for each sample. Following the manufacturer's instructions, the team built TCRbeta libraries using the immunoSEQ hsTCRbeta kit. Sequencing of the completed libraries took place using an Illumina NovaSeq 6000 S4 flow cell after they had been pooled to roughly 3.2 nM. In the source study's methods: The immunoSEQ Analyzer was used for raw data preprocessing and quality control. The analysis was restricted to productive rearrangements, with each unique CDR3 amino acid sequence defining a clonotype. Repertoire clonality was estimated as the Gini-Simpson index, which was computed with the R package tcR. Student's t test was used to compare Gini indices, and Pearson correlation was used to assess associations with tumor size change. Imported from immuneACCESS, the table was reduced by TCRdb to in-frame sequences with V and J called. These copies leave out some clones; in studies compared against another copy, an unresolved V gene accounts for under half, and the cause of the remainder is not known. From that table come the V and J calls and clone size; the DNA was used to work out D and trimming. In this sample the table shows 75,000 to 100,000 clones, about 80% of which occur a single time. Clones ranked in the top ten supply around 3.1% of the sample.

The sequence came from a person aged 40-85 years with oral cavity squamous cell carcinoma. The material was PBMCs, obtained before nivolumab (anti-PD-1) treatment. The chain is encoded by TRBV4-2 joined to TRBJ2-3; TRBD2 is perhaps the D gene, given 5 matching bases. Here is the DNA: TGTGCCAGCAGCCAAGATTACGGGCGGGCGTCTAGCACAGATACGCAGTATTTT. It encodes CASSQDYGRASSTDTQYF.